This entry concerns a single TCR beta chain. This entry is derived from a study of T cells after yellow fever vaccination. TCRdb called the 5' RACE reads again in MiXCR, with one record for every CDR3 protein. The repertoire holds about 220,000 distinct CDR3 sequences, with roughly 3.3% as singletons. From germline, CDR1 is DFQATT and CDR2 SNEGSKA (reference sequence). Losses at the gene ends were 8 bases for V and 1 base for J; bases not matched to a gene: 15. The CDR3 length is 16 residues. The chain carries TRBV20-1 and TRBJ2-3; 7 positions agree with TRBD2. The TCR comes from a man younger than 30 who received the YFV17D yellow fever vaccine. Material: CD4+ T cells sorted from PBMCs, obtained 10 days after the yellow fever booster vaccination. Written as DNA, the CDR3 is TGCAGTCCAAAACGAGCGGCGGGGGTGGGCACAGATACGCAGTATTTT. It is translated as CSPKRAAGVGTDTQYF.